The entry that follows covers one TCR beta chain sequence. The CDR3 is 13 amino acids. Germline assignment: CDR1 MNHEY and CDR2 SMNVEV (reference sequence). Trimming cost V 3 bases and J 3 bases, with 8 bases left between them. The data stem from a study of STAT5B mutations in CD4+ large granular lymphocyte leukemia. Study information: Among healthy controls, a particular HLA allele went with more CDR3 'QG' motifs.

Sequencing was at survey level. Assay used: immunoSEQ multiplex PCR; TCRdb lists only in-frame clones, some missing. The sample consists of about 40,000 clones, approximately 84% of them appearing once. Material for sequencing was CD4+ T cells from blood buffy coats. J is TRBJ1-1 and V is TRBV27, with unresolved D. This TCR came from a human donor in good health. The DNA of the CDR3 is TGTGCCAGCAGTTTGCTAGTGGACACTGAAGCTTTCTTT. It specifies CASSLLVDTEAFF.